This T cell receptor (beta chain) is drawn from a study of blood T cell repertoires in COVID-19. Assay used: immunoSEQ multiplex PCR; TCRdb lists only in-frame clones, some missing. Of about 230,000 clones listed, around four fifths are singletons. Germline CDR1 reads SGHRS; CDR2 reads YFSETQ. This CDR3 contains 15 residues. J gave up 5 bases and V 5 bases, and 10 bases lay outside the gene matches. The V and J genes are TRBV5-1 and TRBJ2-1; 7 nucleotides match TRBD2. The receptor comes from a woman aged 70-85 years with active or convalescent COVID-19. The sample was peripheral blood. The CDR3 loop is CASRGGVELHNEQFF. DNA of the CDR3: TGCGCCAGCAGGGGGGGGGTAGAACTTCACAATGAGCAGTTCTTC.